This TCR beta chain was obtained from a study of blood T cell repertoires in COVID-19. Study-wide background: Samples representing acute and convalescent COVID-19 were sourced from the United States, Italy and Spain. Nucleic acid was either cDNA or gDNA, and it came from T cells, B-cell-depleted T cells, or PBMCs.

Authors' processing steps: Estimates of nucleated cell counts were drawn from the amplification of reference gene primers. Sequencing was performed with immunoSEQ multiplex PCR; in TCRdb, only in-frame clones are kept and a portion is missing. D and trimming were read from the DNA, whereas the V and J calls and clone size are those reported in that table. The sample includes hundreds of thousands of clones, approximately 86% of them seen just once. The CDR3 extends over 11 amino acids. The V end lost 4 bases, the J end lost 14 bases, and 14 bases lay between the germline ends. Sequenced input: peripheral blood. The origin of this receptor is a man aged 70-80 years with acute or convalescent COVID-19. V gene TRBV12-3 or TRBV12-4 combines with J gene TRBJ1-2; D perhaps matches TRBD1 (5 bases). The CDR3 region has the DNA TGTGCCAGCAGTTCGGGGGGAGGCCCAACCTTC. Its translation: CASSSGGGPTF.